This TCR beta chain is drawn from a study of shared clonotypes between healthy human individuals. Study observations and caveats: Naive subsets generally exceeded memory subsets in estimated richness.

Donors were healthy HIV-negative adults without recently reported acute infections or vaccinations. This clone was picked up one time. Its antigen is undetermined. The material for each subset, its genomic DNA, was split evenly across several immunoSEQ plates. In replicate PCRs of sorted subsets, approximately 190 ng DNA, approximately 32,000 T cell genomes, was used. TCRdb's copy holds only in-frame clones and misses some; the assay was immunoSEQ multiplex PCR. Of about 1 million clones in the sample, approximately 78% were seen once. Germline lookup yields CDR1 KGHSH and CDR2 LQKENI. With 2 bases clipped from V and 3 bases from J, the junction kept 11 bases outside the gene matches. The CDR3 spans 18 residues.

Source material: memory CD4+ T cells from PBMCs. Subset of the sample: CD45RA-negative fraction. The chain recombines TRBV18 with TRBJ2-1; 9 bases agree with TRBD2. The clonotype comes from a man aged 18 to 30 in good health. Some clones in this sample may be carry-over from other donors' samples. The CDR3 loop reads CASSPFVGRSGGYNEQFF. The CDR3 DNA follows: TGTGCCAGCTCACCATTCGTAGGTCGTAGCGGGGGCTACAATGAGCAGTTCTTC.